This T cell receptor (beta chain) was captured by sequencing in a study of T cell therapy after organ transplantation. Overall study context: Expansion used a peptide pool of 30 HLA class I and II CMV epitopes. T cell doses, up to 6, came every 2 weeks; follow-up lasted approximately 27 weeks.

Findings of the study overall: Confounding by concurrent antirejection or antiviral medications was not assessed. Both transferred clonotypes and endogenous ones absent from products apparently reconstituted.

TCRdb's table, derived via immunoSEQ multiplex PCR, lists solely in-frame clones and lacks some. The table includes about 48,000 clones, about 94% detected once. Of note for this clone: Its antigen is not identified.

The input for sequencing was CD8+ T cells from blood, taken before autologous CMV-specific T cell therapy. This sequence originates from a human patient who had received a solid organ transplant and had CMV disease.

The CDR3 nucleotides are TGCGCCAGCAGCTTGGCTAGCGGGGGGGCCAGGTACAATGAGCAGTTCTTC. It translates to CASSLASGGARYNEQFF. This chain connects TRBV5-1 to TRBJ2-1; 12 nucleotides match TRBD2. The CDR3 covers 17 residues. Germline trimming cut 0 bases from V and 4 bases from J; bases unmatched to any gene: 5. Per the germline V gene, CDR1 is SGHRS and CDR2 is YFSETQ. Filled out from reference TRBV5-1 and TRBJ2-1, the complete variable domain reads KAGVTQTPRYLIKTRGQQVTLSCSPISGHRSVSWYQQTPGQGLQFLFEYFSETQRNKGNFPGRFSGRQFSNSRSEMNVSTLELGDSALYLCASSLASGGARYNEQFFGPGTRLTVL.